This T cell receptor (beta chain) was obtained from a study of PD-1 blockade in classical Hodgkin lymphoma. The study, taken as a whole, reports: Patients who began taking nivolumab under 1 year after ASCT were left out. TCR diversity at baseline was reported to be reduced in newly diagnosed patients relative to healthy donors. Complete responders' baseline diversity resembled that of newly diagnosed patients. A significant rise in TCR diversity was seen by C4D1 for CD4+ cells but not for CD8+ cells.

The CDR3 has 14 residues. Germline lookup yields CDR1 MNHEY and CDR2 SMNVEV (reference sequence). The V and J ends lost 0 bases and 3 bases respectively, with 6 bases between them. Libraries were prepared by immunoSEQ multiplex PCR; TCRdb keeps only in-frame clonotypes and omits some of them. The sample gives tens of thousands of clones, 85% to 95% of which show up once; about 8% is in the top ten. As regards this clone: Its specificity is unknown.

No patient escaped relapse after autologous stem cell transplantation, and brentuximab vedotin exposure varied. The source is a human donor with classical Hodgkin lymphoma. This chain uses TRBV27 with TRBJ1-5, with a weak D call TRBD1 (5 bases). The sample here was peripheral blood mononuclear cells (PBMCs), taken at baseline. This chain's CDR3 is CASSLSGTNQPQHF. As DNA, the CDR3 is TGTGCCAGCAGTTTATCTGGGACCAATCAGCCCCAGCATTTT.